The T cell receptor beta chain under discussion was sequenced for a study of blood T cell repertoires in COVID-19. Overall study: The United States, Italy and Spain provided the acute and convalescent COVID-19 samples. T cells, B-cell-depleted T cells, or PBMCs supplied cDNA or gDNA.

Per the authors' pipeline: Reference gene primer amplification yielded estimated nucleated cell counts. The data were produced by immunoSEQ multiplex PCR, yet TCRdb's version contains in-frame clones alone and is incomplete. V and J calls and clone size come straight from that table; D and trimming were deduced from the DNA. The sample contains 200,000 to 250,000 clones, 85% to 90% of which appear only once. From germline, CDR1 is SEHNR and CDR2 FQNEAQ (reference sequence). Losses at the gene ends were 6 bases for V and 4 bases for J; bases not matched to a gene: 12. The CDR3 is 16 residues long. The gene calls are TRBV7-9 and TRBJ1-1; 9 nucleotides match TRBD1. This TCR was sampled from a man between 50 and 59 years old with acute or convalescent COVID-19. Material for sequencing was peripheral blood. The chain's CDR3 is CASRPGTGPRGTEAFF. CDR3 bases: TGTGCCAGCAGACCCGGGACAGGGCCCCGCGGCACTGAAGCTTTCTTT.